A single sample gave rise to the 18 T cell receptor beta chains below, sequenced in a study of T cell repertoires in cytomegalovirus infection (dated by TCRdb to about 2019). No cognate antigen is known for these TCRs. This sample's treatment or condition label indicates: in vitro stimulation with specific CMV peptide epitopes to enrich CMV-specific T cells. The reads were generated on an Illumina HiSeq 1500. TCRdb trimmed public reads at Q25 via fastp, called clones via MiXCR and kept in-frame beta chains. Every CDR3 protein is listed once, alongside the most common genes and DNA of its rows. Present in this sample are around 750,000 distinct CDR3 sequences, 30% to 35% of which were seen just once. The ten largest account for around 11% of the sample. This sample comprised cultured CD8+ T cells from PBMCs, obtained from culture after CMV antigen stimulation. Every receptor here comes from a human donor in good health (CMV status not recorded). Some clones in this sample may be carry-over from other donors' samples.

The chain uses TRBV11-2 and TRBJ1-4, with D maybe TRBD1 (5 bases). This CDR3 is 16 amino acids long. Germline CDR1 reads SGHAT; CDR2 reads FQNNGV. V lost 3 bases, J lost 3 bases, and 14 bases lay in between. The CDR3 nucleotides read TGTGCCAGCAGCTTGGAGGGGAGTTGGGCTAATGAAAAACTGTTTTTT. It yields the protein CASSLEGSWANEKLFF.

This clonotype was seen ten or more times. V and J are TRBV7-2 and TRBJ1-5; D possibly corresponds to TRBD1 (6 bases). V lost 1 base to trimming and J lost 8 bases, with 15 bases between them. Germline-derived CDR1 and CDR2 are SGHTA and FQGNSA. This CDR3 has 15 amino acids. CDR3 loop: CASSLDRQGREPQHF. The CDR3 bases are TGTGCCAGCAGCTTAGATCGCCAGGGGAGAGAGCCCCAGCATTTT.

This clonotype was detected only a few times. The rearrangement uses TRBV20-1 and TRBJ2-1; TRBD2 matches at 9 bases. From germline, CDR1 is DFQATT and CDR2 SNEGSKA (reference sequence). This CDR3 is built from 21 residues. V trimming: 3 bases; J trimming: 0 bases; junction bases outside the gene matches: 21. CDR3 in DNA: TGCAGTGCTAGTCTGGCGTATGGTAGCGGGGGAAATACTTACTCCTACAATGAGCAGTTCTTC. Protein product: CSASLAYGSGGNTYSYNEQFF.

This clonotype was counted ten times or more. The V gene is TRBV5-1, the J gene TRBJ1-1; 10 positions match TRBD1. CDR3 size: 14 residues. Per the germline V gene, CDR1 is SGHRS and CDR2 is YFSETQ. V was clipped by 3 bases and J by 3 bases; unmatched bases: 2. The CDR3 DNA follows: TGCGCCAGCAGCTCCGGACAGGGGGACACTGAAGCTTTCTTT. Translation: CASSSGQGDTEAFF.

About this clonotype: A read error may produce the germline difference seen at one junction end. J is TRBJ2-3 and V is TRBV5-3; 10 positions agree with TRBD2. TRBV5-3 is placed among ORFs of uncertain function. The CDR3 extends over 15 amino acids. CDR3 region: CASSFVGLAKDTQYF. CDR3 DNA: TGTGCCAGCAGCTTTGTGGGACTAGCGAAAGATACGCAGTATTTT.

At least ten counts were recorded for this clonotype. The V gene is TRBV12-3 or TRBV12-4, the J gene TRBJ1-2; no firm D call. The CDR3 sequence is 15 residues long. V lost 5 bases, J lost 4 bases, and 17 bases lay in between. The CDR3 spells CASSRRVGGFYGYTF. The DNA for the CDR3 is TGTGCCAGCAGTCGCCGGGTAGGAGGGTTCTATGGCTACACCTTC.

The chain recombines TRBV27 with TRBJ1-1, with D tentatively TRBD1 (5 bases). This CDR3 has 15 residues. Trimming pared 7 bases from V and 1 base from J, leaving 16 bases between. The germline CDR1 and CDR2 sequences are MNHEY and SMNVEV (reference sequence). CDR3 loop: CASNRAGYRNTEAFF. CDR3 bases: TGTGCCAGCAACCGGGCAGGGTATAGGAACACTGAAGCTTTCTTT.

The V and J genes are TRBV7-3 and TRBJ2-3; D may be TRBD1 or TRBD2 (5 bases each). Trimming took off 8 bases at V and 0 bases at J, with 18 bases between the two ends. Germline lookup yields CDR1 SGHTA and CDR2 FQGTGA. This CDR3 spans 16 amino acids. The CDR3 nucleotides are TGTGCCAGCTGCCACTGGGGGAGACCTAGCACAGATACGCAGTATTTT. Its translation is CASCHWGRPSTDTQYF.

This clonotype was observed a handful of times. The V and J genes are TRBV7-6 and TRBJ1-3; D unclear. Germline V lookup: CDR1 SGHVS, CDR2 FNYEAQ. V was clipped by 4 bases and J by 0 bases, with 10 bases between them. The CDR3 totals 15 residues. Here the CDR3 reads CASSSGPYSGNTIYF. The CDR3 DNA sequence: TGTGCCAGCAGCTCCGGCCCGTACTCTGGAAACACCATATATTTT. The full variable domain, in which reference TRBV7-6 and TRBJ1-3 provide the parts outside the CDR3, is GAGVSQSPRYKVTKRGQDVALRCDPISGHVSLYWYRQALGQGPEFLTYFNYEAQQDKSGLPNDRFSAERPEGSISTLTIQRTEQRDSAMYRCASSSGPYSGNTIYFGEGSWLTVV.

The V gene is TRBV7-9, the J gene TRBJ1-2; D perhaps matches TRBD1 (5 bases). The CDR3 runs to 14 residues. Germline V gives CDR1 SEHNR, CDR2 FQNEAQ (reference sequence). Trimming shortened V by 5 bases and J by 3 bases, and 13 bases separated the two germline ends. The CDR3 DNA follows: TGTGCCAGCAGCAGTGGGGGGGTCCACTATGGCTACACCTTC. Residues: CASSSGGVHYGYTF.

The genes are TRBV7-6 and TRBJ2-5; 7 bases are shared with TRBD1. V lost 5 bases to trimming and J lost 2 bases; unmatched junction nucleotides: 14. Germline V gene lookup returns CDR1 SGHVS and CDR2 FNYEAQ. The CDR3 length is 17 residues. The CDR3 is CASSQIWTGRQQETQYF. In DNA form, the CDR3 reads TGTGCCAGCAGCCAAATTTGGACAGGCCGGCAGCAAGAGACCCAGTACTTC.

J is TRBJ1-4 and V is TRBV6-1, with TRBD1 matching over 11 bases. The CDR3 consists of 13 residues. V was pared by 6 bases and J by 7 bases, with 1 base of the junction left unmatched. Per germline, CDR1 MNHNS and CDR2 SASEGT. For the CDR3, the DNA is TGTGCCAGCAGAGGGACAGGGGGTGAAAAACTGTTTTTT. Translating it yields CASRGTGGEKLFF.

This clonotype was detected only a few times. The gene calls are TRBV7-9 and TRBJ2-7, with D tentatively TRBD1 (5 bases). The germline gives CDR1 SEHNR, CDR2 FQNEAQ (reference sequence). V shed 4 bases and J shed 0 bases, with 10 bases lying between them. The CDR3 covers 14 residues. The CDR3 sequence is CASSSTVSSYEQYF. CDR3 DNA: TGTGCCAGCAGCTCGACAGTCAGCTCCTACGAGCAGTACTTC. Based on the CDR3 plus reference TRBV7-9 and TRBJ2-7, the full variable domain is DTGVSQNPRHKITKRGQNVTFRCDPISEHNRLYWYRQTLGQGPEFLTYFQNEAQLEKSRLLSDRFSAERPKGSFSTLEIQRTEQGDSAMYLCASSSTVSSYEQYFGPGTRLTVT.

This clonotype has a handful of counts. V usage is TRBV29-1 and J usage is TRBJ2-5; TRBD2 matches 9 bases. Germline V gene lookup returns CDR1 SQVTM and CDR2 ANQGSEA. CDR3 size: 13 residues. V trimming: 7 bases; J trimming: 0 bases; junction bases outside the gene matches: 3. The CDR3 DNA is TGCAGCGGTAGCGGGGGAAACCAAGAGACCCAGTACTTC. This translates into CSGSGGNQETQYF.

This clonotype was counted at least ten times. V gene TRBV27 combines with J gene TRBJ2-7, with D unclear. CDR1 and CDR2 from the germline V gene are MNHEY and SMNVEV (reference sequence). The CDR3 runs 11 residues. V gave up 6 bases and J gave up 5 bases, with 8 bases separating them. This chain's CDR3 is CASSLGHEQYF. DNA for the CDR3: TGTGCCAGCAGCTTAGGTCACGAGCAGTACTTC.

This clonotype has ten or more counts. The chain joins TRBV7-8 to TRBJ2-1; a possible D gene is TRBD1 (5 bases). V was trimmed by 4 bases and J by 3 bases, leaving 10 bases between them. This CDR3 comprises 14 residues. Germline assignment: CDR1 SGHVS and CDR2 FQNEAQ. CDR3 sequence: CASSSRQYYNEQFF. The DNA for the CDR3 is TGTGCCAGCAGCTCCCGACAGTACTACAATGAGCAGTTCTTC.

This clonotype was recorded a few times. The chain uses TRBV4-1 and TRBJ1-1; D is unclear. The germline V gene has CDR1 MGHRA and CDR2 YSYEKL. V shed 0 bases and J shed 6 bases, with 17 bases lying between them. This CDR3 comprises 16 residues. The CDR3 DNA sequence: TGCGCCAGCAGCCAAGATCCATTGCTGGCGGTCGCTGAAGCTTTCTTT. Protein sequence: CASSQDPLLAVAEAFF.

The sample holds a few counts of this clonotype. The chain recombines TRBV11-2 with TRBJ2-6; D possibly corresponds to TRBD1 (5 bases). The length of the CDR3 is 16 residues. Trimming shortened V by 2 bases and J by 2 bases, and 10 bases separated the two germline ends. Germline CDR1 SGHAT, CDR2 FQNNGV. The CDR3 loop reads CASSLITGTGANVLTF. CDR3 in DNA: TGTGCCAGCAGCTTAATTACAGGCACTGGGGCCAACGTCCTGACTTTC.